These 26 T cell receptor beta chains came from one sample sequenced in a study of T cells in Graves' hyperthyroidism and ophthalmopathy. The CDR3 regions of TCR beta were amplified from RNA transcripts. Carried out on the TCR CDR3, a first-round RT-PCR used the HTBI primer set. TCRdb fed the multiplex PCR reads into MiXCR, producing one record per CDR3 protein. The sample holds approximately 690,000 distinct CDR3 sequences, approximately 15% seen once. The material sequenced was blood. The receptor source for this set is a woman aged 45-59 years with Graves' ophthalmopathy.

In DNA form, the CDR3 reads TGTGCCAGCAGCCAAATGAGCGGAACCTACAATGAGCAGTTCTTC. It specifies CASSQMSGTYNEQFF. This chain uses TRBV3-1 with TRBJ2-1, with D perhaps TRBD2 (5 bases). The V and J ends lost 2 bases and 2 bases respectively, with 10 bases between them. The germline CDR1 and CDR2 sequences are LGHDT and YNNKEL (reference sequence). The CDR3 has 15 residues.

The V and J genes are TRBV4-3 and TRBJ2-1, with 8 nucleotides matching TRBD2. The CDR3 length is 17 residues. With 1 base clipped from V and 6 bases from J, the junction kept 11 bases outside the gene matches. Germline V gene sequence: CDR1 LGHNA, CDR2 YSLEER. The CDR3 sequence: CASSQAVASGLFNEQFF. Here the CDR3 DNA reads TGCGCCAGCAGCCAAGCGGTCGCTAGCGGGCTATTCAATGAGCAGTTCTTC.

This clonotype came up once. The rearrangement joins TRBV28 to TRBJ1-1; a possible D gene is TRBD1 (6 bases). The CDR3 extends over 15 amino acids. CDR1 is MDHEN and CDR2 is SYDVKM in the germline V gene. Trimming cost V 6 bases and J 1 base, with 15 bases left between them. The CDR3 DNA follows: TGTGCCAGCAGCCTACCAGGGGATACGAACACTGAAGCTTTCTTT. This codes for CASSLPGDTNTEAFF. Combining the CDR3 with reference TRBV28 and TRBJ1-1 gives the whole variable domain DVKVTQSSRYLVKRTGEKVFLECVQDMDHENMFWYRQDPGLGLRLIYFSYDVKMKEKGDIPEGYSVSREKKERFSLILESASTNQTSMYLCASSLPGDTNTEAFFGQGTRLTVV.

This clonotype was detected a few times. CDR3 bases: TGCGCCAGCAGCGCGTATGGGGAAGGCACCGGGGAGCTGTTTTTT. Residues: CASSAYGEGTGELFF. The chain joins TRBV4-3 to TRBJ2-2, with D unresolved. The CDR3 extends over 15 amino acids. Germline lookup yields CDR1 LGHNA and CDR2 YSLEER. V lost 5 bases to trimming and J lost 4 bases, with 14 bases between them.

This clonotype was seen at least ten times. V gene TRBV27 combines with J gene TRBJ2-5, with D possibly TRBD1 on 5 matching bases. V lost 3 bases, J lost 5 bases, and 10 bases lay in between. The CDR3 spans 13 residues. CDR1 is MNHEY and CDR2 is SMNVEV in the germline V gene (reference sequence). In DNA form, the CDR3 reads TGTGCCAGCAGTTTTCAGGGCAGGGAGACCCAGTACTTC. It codes for CASSFQGRETQYF.

The sample holds a few counts of this clonotype. This chain links TRBV19 with TRBJ2-1, with 12 nucleotides matching TRBD2. V lost 8 bases and J lost 9; bases outside the gene matches: 5. The V gene's germline CDR1 is LNHDA and CDR2 SQIVND (reference sequence). The CDR3 is 13 amino acids. The CDR3 protein is CASALAGGGEQFF. CDR3 nucleotides: TGTGCCAGTGCACTAGCGGGGGGAGGTGAGCAGTTCTTC.

The J gene is TRBJ2-7, the V gene TRBV7-2, with no clear D. V was clipped by 1 base and J by 1 base, with 5 bases between them. This CDR3 has 13 amino acids. Germline values: CDR1 SGHTA, CDR2 FQGNSA. The CDR3 loop is CASSLDFSYEQYF. For the CDR3, the DNA is TGTGCCAGCAGCTTAGATTTTTCCTACGAGCAGTACTTC.

The table lists this clonotype with many counts. The chain combines TRBV5-1 with TRBJ2-2, with a possible D match to TRBD1 (6 bases). This CDR3 region has 17 residues. Looked up from germline, CDR1 is SGHRS and CDR2 is YFSETQ. Trimming removed 7 bases at V and 4 bases at J, with 23 bases between. The CDR3 DNA reads TGCGCCAGCGGCTGGGTGGGGGCCCGGAGTCGCACCGGGGAGCTGTTTTTT. It is translated as CASGWVGARSRTGELFF.

Ten or more counts support this clonotype. For the CDR3, the DNA is TGTGCCAGCAGTTCTCGACTAGCAACCTACAATGAGCAGTTCTTC. Protein sequence: CASSSRLATYNEQFF. The V gene is TRBV12-3 or TRBV12-4, the J gene TRBJ2-1; 7 positions match TRBD2. Losses at the gene ends were 4 bases for V and 2 bases for J; bases not matched to a gene: 5. The length of the CDR3 is 15 residues.

This clonotype has a handful of counts. Mismatch with germline at one junction end may stem from a read error. The V gene is TRBV4-1, the J gene TRBJ2-2, with a possible D match to TRBD2 (6 bases). This CDR3 has 16 residues. CDR1 is MGHRA, CDR2 YSYEKL, per germline. CDR3 bases: TGCGCCAGCAGCCAAGTGGCGGGACTGAACACCGGGGAGCTGTCTTTT. Translated: CASSQVAGLNTGELSF.

This clonotype has a handful of counts. This rearrangement joins TRBV28 to TRBJ2-5, with D maybe TRBD2 (6 bases). Trimming removed 1 base from V and 2 bases from J, with 26 bases in between. CDR1 and CDR2 from the germline V gene are MDHEN and SYDVKM. The length of the CDR3 is 20 residues. Here the CDR3 DNA reads TGTGCCAGCAGTTTATTATTACGGGGCCCCAGCGGGCCAAAGCAAGAGACCCAGTACTTC. Amino acid sequence: CASSLLLRGPSGPKQETQYF.

V usage is TRBV9 and J usage is TRBJ2-7, with 9 positions matching TRBD2. Trimming cost V 3 bases and J 2 bases; bases outside gene matches: 9. Germline lookup yields CDR1 SGDLS and CDR2 YYNGEE. CDR3 length equals 16 residues. The CDR3 loop is CASSGGSGSSPYEQYF. The CDR3 DNA reads TGTGCCAGCAGCGGGGGTAGCGGGAGTTCCCCCTACGAGCAGTACTTC.

This clonotype was seen only a few times. V and J are TRBV30 and TRBJ2-1; TRBD2 matches at 7 bases. V shed 2 bases and J 10 bases; nucleotides not matched to a gene: 11. CDR1 GTSNPN and CDR2 SVGIG come from the germline V gene (reference sequence). The CDR3 has 14 residues. In nucleotides, the CDR3 is TGTGCCTGGAGTACCGGGAACCCACTAGCGGAGCAGTTCTTC. Translated: CAWSTGNPLAEQFF. Using reference TRBV30 and TRBJ2-1 for the parts outside the CDR3, the full variable domain is SQTIHQWPATLVQPVGSPLSLECTVEGTSNPNLYWYRQAAGRGLQLLFYSVGIGQISSEVPQNLSASRPQDRQFILSSKKLLLSDSGFYLCAWSTGNPLAEQFFGPGTRLTVL.

This clonotype has at least ten counts. This chain uses TRBV6-1 with TRBJ1-2, with D uncertain. Looked up from germline, CDR1 is MNHNS and CDR2 is SASEGT. CDR3 size: 14 residues. With 7 bases removed from V and 5 bases from J, the gap between germline ends came to 17 bases. Here the CDR3 reads CASNTQKLTYGYTF. Here the CDR3 DNA reads TGTGCCAGCAACACCCAAAAGCTTACATATGGCTACACCTTC.

V usage is TRBV6-1 and J usage is TRBJ1-5; tentatively, D is TRBD1 (6 bases). Germline V gene sequence: CDR1 MNHNS, CDR2 SASEGT. V gave up 7 bases and J gave up 1 base, with 14 bases separating them. The CDR3 consists of 15 residues. CDR3: CASKQGVYSNQPQHF. The CDR3, as DNA: TGTGCCAGCAAACAGGGAGTCTACAGCAATCAGCCCCAGCATTTT.

This clonotype showed up just a few times. The rearrangement uses TRBV20-1 and TRBJ2-3; 7 positions agree with TRBD2. Losses at the gene ends were 1 base for V and 2 bases for J; bases not matched to a gene: 6. The germline V gene encodes CDR1 DFQATT and CDR2 SNEGSKA (reference sequence). The CDR3 consists of 15 residues. The CDR3 sequence is CSARGAGVTTDTQYF. The CDR3 DNA is TGCAGTGCTAGAGGTGCGGGAGTTACCACAGATACGCAGTATTTT.

Notes on this clonotype: At one end the junction does not follow the germline gene, possibly because of a read error. The chain recombines TRBV7-2 with TRBJ2-7; D not resolved. CDR1 is SGHTA and CDR2 is FQGNSA in the germline V gene. This CDR3 has 14 amino acids. The CDR3: CASSSEAHLYKQYF. The CDR3 DNA reads as TGTGCCAGCAGCTCAGAGGCTCACCTCTACAAGCAGTACTTC.

This clonotype was seen ten or more times. The CDR3 DNA is TGTGCCAGCAGATATACTAGCGGGACCTACAATGAGCAGTTCTTC. Encoded protein: CASRYTSGTYNEQFF. V gene TRBV7-2 combines with J gene TRBJ2-1; 10 bases align to TRBD2. The CDR3 covers 15 residues. With V trimmed by 6 bases and J by 2 bases, 4 bases remained unmatched. Germline V gene sequence: CDR1 SGHTA, CDR2 FQGNSA.

This clonotype was picked up many times. The gene calls are TRBV7-2 and TRBJ2-7; TRBD2 matches 11 bases. This CDR3 comprises 16 residues. Trimming took 5 bases from V and 5 from J; bases not matched to a gene: 11. Germline-derived CDR1 and CDR2 are SGHTA and FQGNSA. The CDR3 region is CASSARLAGSGDEQYF. The CDR3 nucleotides are TGTGCCAGCAGCGCCCGACTAGCGGGAAGTGGGGACGAGCAGTACTTC.

The chain links TRBV6-5 to TRBJ2-3; 11 bases match TRBD2. Germline CDR1 and CDR2: MNHEY and SVGAGI. The CDR3 runs 17 residues. With V trimmed by 5 bases and J by 4 bases, 11 bases remained unmatched. CDR3 protein: CASSLLGPSGRPDTQYF. The CDR3 DNA is TGTGCCAGCAGTCTACTTGGGCCTAGCGGGAGGCCAGATACGCAGTATTTT.

This clonotype was seen at least ten times. The rearrangement links TRBV11-2 to TRBJ1-6; 8 bases map to TRBD1. The CDR3 extends over 17 amino acids. Germline loops: CDR1 SGHAT, CDR2 FQNNGV. V shed 4 bases and J 9 bases; nucleotides not matched to a gene: 14. The DNA of the CDR3 is TGTGCCAGCAGCTCCCTATTAAGGGAGGGGACAGGTTCACCCCTCCACTTT. Its protein product is CASSSLLREGTGSPLHF.

This chain links TRBV13 with TRBJ2-5, with 15 bases aligning to TRBD2. CDR1 is PRHDT and CDR2 is FYEKMQ in the germline V gene (reference sequence). The CDR3 loop spans 14 amino acids. Trimming took 4 bases from V and 13 from J; bases not matched to a gene: 7. CDR3 DNA sequence: TGTGCCAGCAGCTCAGGACTAGCGGGAGGGCCTCGGTACTTC. This gives the protein CASSSGLAGGPRYF.

This clonotype came up many times. The rearrangement links TRBV7-2 to TRBJ2-1, with 13 bases matching TRBD2. This CDR3 is built from 18 residues. Germline loops: CDR1 SGHTA, CDR2 FQGNSA. The J segment lost 7 bases and the V segment lost 5 bases, leaving 14 bases of the junction unmatched. DNA for the CDR3: TGTGCCAGCAGCCCACGAGGGACTAGCGGGATGATTAGGAATGAGCAGTTCTTC. Protein product: CASSPRGTSGMIRNEQFF.

There are many counts of this clonotype. The chain recombines TRBV28 with TRBJ2-5, with 8 bases lining up with TRBD1. Germline V lookup: CDR1 MDHEN, CDR2 SYDVKM. This CDR3 has 15 amino acids. Trimming removed 5 bases from V and 5 bases from J; junction bases left unmatched: 10. CDR3 residues: CASSPDRAGDETQYF. Written as DNA, the CDR3 is TGTGCCAGCAGTCCGGACAGGGCCGGGGACGAGACCCAGTACTTC.

There are many counts of this clonotype. The J gene is TRBJ1-1, the V gene TRBV11-3, with D hard to call. CDR1 is SGHNT, CDR2 YENEEA, per germline. The CDR3 sequence is 15 residues long. V shed 7 bases and J shed 1 base, with 16 bases lying between them. In nucleotides, the CDR3 is TGTGCCAGCACCCCACGGTCGGGCGGGAACACTGAAGCTTTCTTT. It yields the protein CASTPRSGGNTEAFF.

This clonotype appeared many times. This rearrangement joins TRBV28 to TRBJ2-7; TRBD2 agrees at 8 bases. Germline values: CDR1 MDHEN, CDR2 SYDVKM. The CDR3 runs to 17 residues. Unmatched junction bases numbered 12, after V lost 5 bases and J lost 0 bases. CDR3 nucleotide sequence: TGTGCCAGCAGTCCTCCGGTGGGTAGCGGGGTCTCCTACGAGCAGTACTTC. Protein: CASSPPVGSGVSYEQYF.